The 6 T cell receptor beta chains reported below all come from one sample, sequenced in a study of cytomegalovirus exposure and HLA in healthy donors. The PCR employed 60 Vbeta primers together with 13 Jbeta primers. The protocol was immunoSEQ multiplex PCR, while the TCRdb copy is restricted to in-frame clones and leaves out a portion. The data hold about 200,000 clones, with around 85% observed a single time. Sequencing input: PBMCs. The receptors come from a man in his fifties or sixties in good health and CMV-seronegative.

The chain combines TRBV5-4 with TRBJ1-1, with 7 bases aligning to TRBD1. After removal of 4 bases from V and 6 bases from J, the junction contained 12 bases not matched to a gene. Germline assignment: CDR1 SGHNT and CDR2 YYREEE (reference sequence). The CDR3 sequence is 15 residues long. The CDR3 is CASSPPGSTGAEAFF. CDR3 nucleotides: TGTGCCAGCAGCCCCCCCGGCTCCACAGGGGCTGAAGCTTTCTTT.

This chain links TRBV4-2 with TRBJ2-2, with 10 bases fitting TRBD2. With 1 base clipped from V and 6 bases from J, the junction kept 5 bases outside the gene matches. In germline, CDR1 is LGHNA, CDR2 YNFKEQ. The CDR3 loop spans 16 amino acids. The CDR3 region has the DNA TGTGCCAGCAGCCAAGTATTAGCGGGAGGCCCCGGGGAGCTGTTTTTT. Its protein product is CASSQVLAGGPGELFF.

This clone showed up just a few times. The chain combines TRBV19 with TRBJ2-3, with TRBD1 as a possible D gene (6 bases). The CDR3 has 12 residues. V was shortened by 10 bases and J by 2 bases, with 10 bases between the two germline ends. CDR1 and CDR2 from the germline V gene are LNHDA and SQIVND (reference sequence). The DNA for the CDR3 is TGTGCCACCGGACAGAACACAGATACGCAGTATTTT. Translation gives CATGQNTDTQYF.

This clone was seen just once. This chain connects TRBV28 to TRBJ2-7; 10 bases are shared with TRBD2. The CDR3 loop spans 14 amino acids. The J segment lost 6 bases and the V segment lost 3 bases, leaving 5 bases of the junction unmatched. CDR1 and CDR2 from the germline V gene are MDHEN and SYDVKM. Here the CDR3 DNA reads TGTGCCAGCAGTTTGAAGGGACTAGCGCGCGAGCAGTACTTC. It encodes CASSLKGLAREQYF.

This chain connects TRBV9 to TRBJ1-5; TRBD1 matches 7 bases. After removal of 0 bases from V and 2 bases from J, the junction contained 2 bases not matched to a gene. This CDR3 comprises 15 residues. Germline values: CDR1 SGDLS, CDR2 YYNGEE. DNA of the CDR3: TGTGCCAGCAGCGTAGGGGACAGCGGCAATCAGCCCCAGCATTTT. Protein sequence: CASSVGDSGNQPQHF.

This chain joins TRBV28 and TRBJ1-5, with a tentative D call TRBD1 (6 bases). Germline CDR1 and CDR2: MDHEN and SYDVKM. The CDR3 is 14 residues long. Trimming cost V 5 bases and J 5 bases, with 13 bases left between them. In DNA, the CDR3 is TGTGCCAGCAGTCCCCCTCAGGGGCATCAGCCCCAGCATTTT. This codes for CASSPPQGHQPQHF.